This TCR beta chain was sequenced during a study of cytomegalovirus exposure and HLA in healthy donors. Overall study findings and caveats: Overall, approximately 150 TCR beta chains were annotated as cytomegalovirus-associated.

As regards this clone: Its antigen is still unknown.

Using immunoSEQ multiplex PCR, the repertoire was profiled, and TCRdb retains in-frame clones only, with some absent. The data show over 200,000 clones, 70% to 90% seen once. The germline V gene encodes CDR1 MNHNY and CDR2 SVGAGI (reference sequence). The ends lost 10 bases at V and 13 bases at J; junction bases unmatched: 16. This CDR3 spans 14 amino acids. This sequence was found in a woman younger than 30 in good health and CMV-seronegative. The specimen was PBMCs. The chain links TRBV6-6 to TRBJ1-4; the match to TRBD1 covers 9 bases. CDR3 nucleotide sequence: TGTGCCACCCAGGGCGGCACAGGGGGCGGGGGACTGTTTTTT. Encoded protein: CATQGGTGGGGLFF.